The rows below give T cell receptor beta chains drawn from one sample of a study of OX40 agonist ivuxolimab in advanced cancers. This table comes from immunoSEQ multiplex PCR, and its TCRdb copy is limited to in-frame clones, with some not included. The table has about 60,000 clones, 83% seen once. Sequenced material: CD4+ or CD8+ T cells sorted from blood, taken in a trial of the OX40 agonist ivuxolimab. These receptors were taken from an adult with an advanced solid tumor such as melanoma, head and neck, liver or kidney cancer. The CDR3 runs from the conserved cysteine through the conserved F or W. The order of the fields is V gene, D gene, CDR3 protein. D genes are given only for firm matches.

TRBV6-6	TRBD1	CASYPRTGSTDTQYF
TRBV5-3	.	CASSLAVDNSPLHF
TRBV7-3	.	CASSPLGFTDTQYF
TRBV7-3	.	CASSLAGGSPLHF
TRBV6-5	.	CASSYSGQGNSPLHF
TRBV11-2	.	CASSWERDPYNEQFF
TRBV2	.	CASTGGRDGRYEQYF
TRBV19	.	CASSPYSNQPQHF
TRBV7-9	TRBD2	CASSLARDYTSWELFF
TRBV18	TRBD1	CASSPSGTGHYEQYF
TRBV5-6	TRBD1	CASSFTQGGYYNEQFF
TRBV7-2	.	CASSFGQPPTYEQYF
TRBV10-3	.	CAITAGGIDEQYF
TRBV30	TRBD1	CAWSRDRGIDGYTF
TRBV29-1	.	CSVVRGPYEQYF
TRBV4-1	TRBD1	CASSQRGQVAGDTEAFF
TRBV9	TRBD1	CASSSWDSGNTIYF
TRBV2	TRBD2	CASSGTRLAGGSYEQYF